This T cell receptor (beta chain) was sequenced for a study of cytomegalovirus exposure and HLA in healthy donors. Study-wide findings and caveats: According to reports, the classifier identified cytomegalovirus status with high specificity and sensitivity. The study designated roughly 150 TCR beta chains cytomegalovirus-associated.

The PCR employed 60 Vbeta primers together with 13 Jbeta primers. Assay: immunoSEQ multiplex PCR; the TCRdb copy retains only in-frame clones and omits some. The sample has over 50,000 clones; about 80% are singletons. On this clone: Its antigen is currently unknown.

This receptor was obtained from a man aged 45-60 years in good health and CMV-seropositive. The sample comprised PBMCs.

The chain's CDR3 is CASSGGGQGGGYTF. CDR3 bases: TGTGCCAGCAGTGGGGGGGGACAGGGAGGTGGCTACACCTTC. The chain recombines TRBV2 with TRBJ1-2; TRBD1 matches at 9 bases. The length of the CDR3 is 14 residues. After removal of 4 bases from V and 7 bases from J, the junction contained 7 bases not matched to a gene. Per germline, CDR1 SNHLY and CDR2 FYNNEI.